These 24 T cell receptor beta chains were sequenced from one sample in a study of blood T cell repertoires in COVID-19. Generated by immunoSEQ multiplex PCR, the TCRdb table keeps only in-frame clones and is missing some. This sample has 300,000 to 400,000 clones, with approximately 86% found just once. Sequencing was done on a sample of PBMCs or T cells enriched from blood (not recorded which). The receptors here all came from a woman aged 40 to 55 with acute COVID-19.

In DNA form, the CDR3 reads TGTGCCAGCAGCATCCGACTAGCGGGTTCCTACGAGCAGTACTTC. This sequence encodes CASSIRLAGSYEQYF. The chain employs TRBV7-2 and TRBJ2-7; 10 nucleotides line up with TRBD2. V shed 5 bases, J shed 1 base, and the junction held 5 bases outside the gene matches. From germline, CDR1 is SGHTA and CDR2 FQGNSA. This CDR3 is built from 15 residues. Drawing the rest from reference TRBV7-2 and TRBJ2-7, the complete variable domain is GAGVSQSPSNKVTEKGKDVELRCDPISGHTALYWYRQSLGQGLEFLIYFQGNSAPDKSGLPSDRFSAERTGGSVSTLTIQRTQQEDSAVYLCASSIRLAGSYEQYFGPGTRLTVT.

This rearrangement joins TRBV28 to TRBJ2-7; no firm D call. V lost 6 bases, J lost 9 bases, and 21 bases lay in between. This CDR3 comprises 14 residues. CDR1 is MDHEN and CDR2 is SYDVKM in the germline V gene. CDR3 DNA: TGTGCCAGCAGGCGAGATCCGGCGGAGATGGGGCAGTACTTC. Its protein is CASRRDPAEMGQYF.

This chain uses TRBV7-2 with TRBJ2-7; 7 nucleotides align to TRBD1. This CDR3 is built from 16 residues. Trimming cost V 4 bases and J 5 bases; bases outside gene matches: 14. Looked up from germline, CDR1 is SGHTA and CDR2 is FQGNSA. The CDR3 spells CASSSQQGKRGNEQYF. The DNA for the CDR3 is TGTGCCAGCAGCTCCCAACAGGGGAAAAGGGGAAACGAGCAGTACTTC. Using reference TRBV7-2 and TRBJ2-7 for the parts outside the CDR3, the full variable domain is GAGVSQSPSNKVTEKGKDVELRCDPISGHTALYWYRQSLGQGLEFLIYFQGNSAPDKSGLPSDRFSAERTGGSVSTLTIQRTQQEDSAVYLCASSSQQGKRGNEQYFGPGTRLTVT.

The chain is built from TRBV27 and TRBJ1-5; no reliable D call. The CDR3 runs to 14 residues. V shed 3 bases and J shed 7 bases, with 13 bases lying between them. The germline V gene has CDR1 MNHEY and CDR2 SMNVEV (reference sequence). The CDR3 nucleotides read TGTGCCAGCAGTTTGGGGTGGGGAGGGCAGCCCCAGCATTTT. Protein: CASSLGWGGQPQHF.

The CDR3 protein is CASKGARYEQYF. The DNA for the CDR3 is TGCGCCAGCAAGGGGGCTAGGTACGAGCAGTACTTC. The V gene is TRBV5-1, the J gene TRBJ2-7, with TRBD1 matching 7 bases. J was trimmed by 4 bases and V by 6 bases; bases with no gene match: 4. There are 12 residues in the CDR3. Germline V lookup: CDR1 SGHRS, CDR2 YFSETQ.

This clone has more than one count but fewer than ten. The V and J genes are TRBV5-1 and TRBJ1-4, with D possibly matching TRBD1 (5 bases). CDR3 length equals 14 residues. The V end lost 4 bases, the J end lost 8 bases, and 15 bases lay between the germline ends. Germline V gene sequence: CDR1 SGHRS, CDR2 YFSETQ. CDR3 loop: CASSPGAGGEKLFF. CDR3 in DNA: TGCGCCAGCAGCCCGGGAGCGGGGGGAGAAAAACTGTTTTTT.

The chain is built from TRBV11-2 and TRBJ2-2; 9 nucleotides line up with TRBD1. CDR3 size: 15 residues. J lost 5 bases, V lost 0 bases, and 1 base had no gene match. CDR1 is SGHAT and CDR2 is FQNNGV in the germline V gene. The CDR3, as DNA: TGTGCCAGCAGCTTAGATGGACAGGGGACCGGGGAGCTGTTTTTT. It encodes CASSLDGQGTGELFF.

V usage is TRBV9 and J usage is TRBJ1-3; 7 bases align to TRBD1. V gave up 0 bases and J gave up 4 bases; unmatched junction bases: 4. Germline V gene sequence: CDR1 SGDLS, CDR2 YYNGEE. The CDR3 spans 15 residues. CDR3: CASSVEGDRGNTIYF. The CDR3 DNA reads as TGTGCCAGCAGCGTAGAGGGGGACAGAGGAAACACCATATATTTT.

The chain employs TRBV29-1 and TRBJ1-1; D possibly corresponds to TRBD1 (6 bases). This CDR3 is built from 13 residues. Looked up from germline, CDR1 is SQVTM and CDR2 is ANQGSEA. Trimming left V 6 bases short and J 4 bases short, with 15 bases between. The CDR3 sequence: CSVRGSWGTEAFF. Here the CDR3 DNA reads TGCAGCGTCAGGGGATCGTGGGGCACTGAAGCTTTCTTT. The full variable domain, completed using reference TRBV29-1 and TRBJ1-1, is SAVISQKPSRDICQRGTSLTIQCQVDSQVTMMFWYRQQPGQSLTLIATANQGSEATYESGFVIDKFPISRPNLTFSTLTVSNMSPEDSSIYLCSVRGSWGTEAFFGQGTRLTVV.

The chain couples TRBV9 to TRBJ2-3; D call uncertain. CDR3 size: 16 residues. Trimming shortened V by 7 bases and J by 0 bases, and 18 bases separated the two germline ends. From germline, CDR1 is SGDLS and CDR2 YYNGEE. The CDR3 region is CASLIDRVPSTDTQYF. The CDR3 nucleotides are TGTGCCAGCCTTATAGATCGGGTCCCTAGCACAGATACGCAGTATTTT.

This clone was picked up one time. The J gene is TRBJ1-2, the V gene TRBV6-5; D is uncertain. CDR3 size: 16 residues. CDR1 and CDR2 (germline): MNHEY, SVGAGI. The V and J ends lost 4 bases and 3 bases respectively, with 18 bases between them. CDR3 nucleotides: TGTGCCAGCAGTTCCCGGGGTGGGAGTAATTACTATGGCTACACCTTC. This gives the protein CASSSRGGSNYYGYTF.

The rearrangement joins TRBV27 to TRBJ2-6; 9 bases map to TRBD1. V was clipped by 7 bases and J by 2 bases; unmatched bases: 3. The length of the CDR3 is 15 residues. CDR1 is MNHEY and CDR2 is SMNVEV in the germline V gene (reference sequence). CDR3 coding DNA: TGTGCCAGCACCGGACAGGGGACTGGGGCCAACGTCCTGACTTTC. It specifies CASTGQGTGANVLTF.

This clone is a singleton in its sample. The chain uses TRBV6-5 and TRBJ1-1, with 9 bases aligning to TRBD1. Germline CDR1 MNHEY, CDR2 SVGAGI. V was clipped by 6 bases and J by 4 bases; unmatched bases: 9. The CDR3 runs 15 residues. The CDR3 region is CASRKRLTGGTEAFF. For the CDR3, the DNA is TGTGCCAGCAGAAAAAGACTGACAGGGGGCACTGAAGCTTTCTTT.

The J gene is TRBJ1-3, the V gene TRBV2; D remains ambiguous. The CDR3 has 16 amino acids. The V and J ends lost 3 bases and 1 base respectively, with 13 bases between them. Germline CDR1 is SNHLY and CDR2 is FYNNEI. CDR3 in DNA: TGTGCCAGCAGTGAGCTCGGTAGTCGTTCTGGAAACACCATATATTTT. Translated: CASSELGSRSGNTIYF.

V usage is TRBV7-9 and J usage is TRBJ2-7; 10 bases are shared with TRBD1. V trimming: 5 bases; J trimming: 0 bases; junction bases outside the gene matches: 7. Germline CDR1 is SEHNR and CDR2 is FQNEAQ (reference sequence). The CDR3 consists of 16 residues. The CDR3 DNA reads TGTGCCAGCAGCGACCGACAGGGGGCGGCCTCCTACGAGCAGTACTTC. It encodes CASSDRQGAASYEQYF.

The chain joins TRBV14 to TRBJ2-5, with TRBD2 matching 11 bases. This CDR3 has 16 amino acids. The germline CDR1 and CDR2 sequences are SGHDN and FVKESK. V gave up 1 base and J gave up 4 bases; unmatched junction bases: 5. CDR3 amino acids: CASSQGNLAGGETQYF. The CDR3 DNA reads TGTGCCAGCAGCCAAGGGAATCTAGCGGGAGGAGAGACCCAGTACTTC. The full variable domain, its missing parts supplied by reference TRBV14 and TRBJ2-5, is EAGVTQFPSHSVIEKGQTVTLRCDPISGHDNLYWYRRVMGKEIKFLLHFVKESKQDESGMPNNRFLAERTGGTYSTLKVQPAELEDSGVYFCASSQGNLAGGETQYFGPGTRLLVL.

The V call is TRBV7-2, the J call TRBJ2-5; D might be TRBD1 (6 bases). The CDR3 is 16 residues long. CDR1 and CDR2 from the germline V gene are SGHTA and FQGNSA. V lost 1 base and J lost 4, with 16 bases in between. The CDR3 DNA is TGTGCCAGCAGCTTAGATATTGGGGGCGTGGGAGAGACCCAGTACTTC. This sequence encodes CASSLDIGGVGETQYF.

This sequence joins TRBV9 and TRBJ2-2; 7 bases fit TRBD1. Trimming at V came to 0 bases and at J to 4 bases, leaving 9 bases not matched to a gene. There are 17 residues in the CDR3. Germline values: CDR1 SGDLS, CDR2 YYNGEE. CDR3: CASSVGFVGQSTGELFF. The DNA for the CDR3 is TGTGCCAGCAGCGTAGGGTTTGTGGGACAGAGCACCGGGGAGCTGTTTTTT.

The chain joins TRBV7-9 to TRBJ1-2; 9 bases map to TRBD1. The CDR3 has 17 residues. CDR1 is SEHNR, CDR2 FQNEAQ, per germline (reference sequence). The ends lost 1 base at V and 3 bases at J; junction bases unmatched: 9. In DNA form, the CDR3 reads TGTGCCAGCAGCTTAGTTGATCCGACAGGGGGTGACTATGGCTACACCTTC. It translates to CASSLVDPTGGDYGYTF.

The rearrangement uses TRBV7-2 and TRBJ2-3, with 14 bases identical to TRBD2. The V segment lost 2 bases and the J segment 7 bases; nucleotides outside the gene matches: 11. The CDR3 extends over 18 amino acids. Germline lookup yields CDR1 SGHTA and CDR2 FQGNSA. CDR3 protein: CASSLRTGTSGSFNTQYF. Written as DNA, the CDR3 is TGTGCCAGCAGCTTACGCACGGGGACTAGCGGGAGTTTTAATACGCAGTATTTT. Together with reference TRBV7-2 and TRBJ2-3, the CDR3 gives the full variable domain: GAGVSQSPSNKVTEKGKDVELRCDPISGHTALYWYRQSLGQGLEFLIYFQGNSAPDKSGLPSDRFSAERTGGSVSTLTIQRTQQEDSAVYLCASSLRTGTSGSFNTQYFGPGTRLTVL.

The rearrangement uses TRBV2 and TRBJ1-4; D remains unclear. Germline-derived CDR1 and CDR2 are SNHLY and FYNNEI. V lost 3 bases, J lost 10 bases, and 12 bases lay in between. CDR3 length equals 13 residues. In nucleotides, the CDR3 is TGTGCCAGCAGTGAGCGGATTGTGGGAAAACTGTTTTTT. It yields the protein CASSERIVGKLFF.

The chain couples TRBV15 to TRBJ2-1; possible D gene TRBD1, 5 bases. V gave up 1 base and J gave up 6 bases, with 10 bases separating them. The CDR3 is made up of 14 amino acids. CDR1 is LNHNV and CDR2 is YYDKDF in the germline V gene (reference sequence). CDR3 DNA sequence: TGTGCCACCAGCAGAGGGGGCATCGGCAATGAGCAGTTCTTC. Protein product: CATSRGGIGNEQFF.

The rearrangement uses TRBV27 and TRBJ1-6; TRBD1 matches 8 bases. The CDR3 runs to 17 residues. V lost 6 bases and J lost 8; bases outside the gene matches: 15. CDR1 and CDR2 from the germline V gene are MNHEY and SMNVEV (reference sequence). CDR3 nucleotides: TGTGCCAGCAGGAGGGACAGGAGCCCGTATTATCATTCACCCCTCCACTTT. Its protein is CASRRDRSPYYHSPLHF.

This clone was recorded only once. The V call is TRBV14, the J call TRBJ1-6; D not resolved. Germline V gene sequence: CDR1 SGHDN, CDR2 FVKESK. This CDR3 has 11 residues. Trimming shortened V by 4 bases and J by 8 bases, and 3 bases separated the two germline ends. The CDR3 DNA follows: TGTGCCAGCAGCCCCTATTCACCCCTCCACTTT. As protein: CASSPYSPLHF.